Following are 13 T cell receptor beta chains from one sample sequenced in a study of shared clonotypes between healthy human individuals. The method was immunoSEQ multiplex PCR; TCRdb's version includes in-frame clones alone and lacks a portion of them. The sample consists of some 2.4 million clones, approximately 93% of them appearing once. Sequences were obtained from naive CD4+ T cells from PBMCs. As to subset: CD45RA+ positively selected. These TCRs come from a man younger than 35 in good health. Some clones in this sample may be carry-over from other donors' samples.

The chain employs TRBV5-1 and TRBJ2-7, with 7 bases that match TRBD1. The germline V gene has CDR1 SGHRS and CDR2 YFSETQ. The CDR3 is made up of 15 amino acids. Trimming cost V 0 bases and J 2 bases; bases outside gene matches: 5. CDR3 protein: CASSLDGDSPYEQYF. CDR3 in DNA: TGCGCCAGCAGCTTGGATGGGGACAGCCCCTACGAGCAGTACTTC. Based on the CDR3 plus reference TRBV5-1 and TRBJ2-7, the full variable domain is KAGVTQTPRYLIKTRGQQVTLSCSPISGHRSVSWYQQTPGQGLQFLFEYFSETQRNKGNFPGRFSGRQFSNSRSEMNVSTLELGDSALYLCASSLDGDSPYEQYFGPGTRLTVT.

The chain employs TRBV19 and TRBJ1-3; D is unclear. Trimming removed 3 bases from V and 0 bases from J, with 12 bases in between. CDR3 size: 16 residues. Germline V gives CDR1 LNHDA, CDR2 SQIVND (reference sequence). The CDR3 region is CASSIFRTDSGNTIYF. In nucleotides, the CDR3 is TGTGCCAGTAGTATTTTTCGCACAGACTCTGGAAACACCATATATTTT.

The V and J genes are TRBV19 and TRBJ2-7; D gene unclear. Germline V CDR1 and CDR2: LNHDA, SQIVND (reference sequence). V lost 1 base, J lost 2 bases, and 15 bases lay in between. The CDR3 has 16 amino acids. The CDR3 here is CASSIGPGPGTYEQYF. In nucleotides, the CDR3 is TGTGCCAGTAGTATAGGTCCGGGCCCTGGGACCTACGAGCAGTACTTC.

The gene calls are TRBV18 and TRBJ2-2; TRBD2 agrees at 9 bases. The CDR3 spans 18 residues. The junction had 10 bases not matched to a gene; V was cut back by 2 bases and J by 3 bases. The V gene's germline CDR1 is KGHSH and CDR2 LQKENI. CDR3 amino acids: CASSPRASGIADTGELFF. In DNA, the CDR3 is TGTGCCAGCTCACCAAGGGCTAGCGGGATAGCGGACACCGGGGAGCTGTTTTTT.

This chain connects TRBV7-6 to TRBJ2-3; possibly TRBD2 for D (6 bases). CDR1 is SGHVS and CDR2 is FNYEAQ in the germline V gene. The CDR3 sequence is 17 residues long. V was clipped by 0 bases and J by 5 bases, with 18 bases between them. CDR3 residues: CASSLAAGSGGGDTQYF. The DNA of the CDR3 is TGTGCCAGCAGCTTAGCGGCCGGGAGTGGTGGGGGAGATACGCAGTATTTT.

CDR3 sequence: CSVDERPRWDRIYGYTF. Written as DNA, the CDR3 is TGCAGCGTTGACGAACGGCCAAGGTGGGACAGGATTTATGGCTACACCTTC. This chain uses TRBV29-1 with TRBJ1-2; 8 nucleotides match TRBD1. V lost 3 bases to trimming and J lost 5 bases; unmatched junction nucleotides: 17. In germline, CDR1 is SQVTM, CDR2 ANQGSEA. This CDR3 has 17 amino acids.

The gene calls are TRBV11-2 and TRBJ2-4; D may be TRBD1 (5 bases). The CDR3 contains 19 residues. V was shortened by 1 base and J by 0 bases, with 19 bases between the two germline ends. Germline CDR1 and CDR2: SGHAT and FQNNGV. The CDR3 coding sequence is TGTGCCAGCAGCTTAGGGGGCTTCAAGGGGCCTCTAGCCAAAAACATTCAGTACTTC. Translation gives CASSLGGFKGPLAKNIQYF.

This chain uses TRBV19 with TRBJ2-1; D is perhaps TRBD2 (6 bases). Germline V gene lookup returns CDR1 LNHDA and CDR2 SQIVND (reference sequence). The CDR3 sequence is 15 residues long. Trimming shortened V by 5 bases and J by 4 bases, and 15 bases separated the two germline ends. The CDR3 bases are TGTGCCAGTAGTGACCGGGGGACTGGGTACAATGAGCAGTTCTTC. Protein: CASSDRGTGYNEQFF.

The rearrangement joins TRBV19 to TRBJ1-2; D not certain. Germline lookup yields CDR1 LNHDA and CDR2 SQIVND (reference sequence). CDR3 length: 15 residues. The V gene lost 3 bases and the J gene lost 5 bases, with 16 bases spanning the gap. CDR3 sequence: CASSMDLPHGYGYTF. As DNA, the CDR3 is TGTGCCAGTAGTATGGACCTACCCCACGGGTATGGCTACACCTTC.

The chain uses TRBV29-1 and TRBJ2-3; D is possibly TRBD2 (5 bases). The CDR3 length is 15 residues. The V end lost 6 bases, the J end lost 6 bases, and 22 bases lay between the germline ends. Germline CDR1 SQVTM, CDR2 ANQGSEA. The CDR3 protein is CSVARDYLKRDTQYF. Written as DNA, the CDR3 is TGCAGCGTGGCACGCGACTACCTGAAAAGGGATACGCAGTATTTT.

The chain combines TRBV6-5 with TRBJ2-2, with 9 bases lining up with TRBD2. With V trimmed by 6 bases and J by 5 bases, 7 bases remained unmatched. The germline gives CDR1 MNHEY, CDR2 SVGAGI. The CDR3 consists of 15 residues. The CDR3 loop reads CASSRFLAGTGELFF. The DNA of the CDR3 is TGTGCCAGCAGCCGCTTCCTAGCGGGGACCGGGGAGCTGTTTTTT.

The chain joins TRBV6-5 to TRBJ2-1; unclear D gene. The CDR3 spans 11 residues. Per the germline V gene, CDR1 is MNHEY and CDR2 is SVGAGI. Trimming cost V 7 bases and J 5 bases, with 6 bases left between them. The CDR3 bases are TGTGCCAGCACCGGAAACAATGAGCAGTTCTTC. Its translation: CASTGNNEQFF.

The V and J genes are TRBV7-2 and TRBJ2-7; D possibly matches TRBD1 or TRBD2 (7 bases each). Looked up from germline, CDR1 is SGHTA and CDR2 is FQGNSA. The CDR3 has 13 amino acids. Trimming cost V 2 bases and J 4 bases, with 9 bases left between them. CDR3 in amino acids: CASSLQGGYEQYF. As DNA, the CDR3 is TGTGCCAGCAGCTTACAGGGGGGGTACGAGCAGTACTTC.